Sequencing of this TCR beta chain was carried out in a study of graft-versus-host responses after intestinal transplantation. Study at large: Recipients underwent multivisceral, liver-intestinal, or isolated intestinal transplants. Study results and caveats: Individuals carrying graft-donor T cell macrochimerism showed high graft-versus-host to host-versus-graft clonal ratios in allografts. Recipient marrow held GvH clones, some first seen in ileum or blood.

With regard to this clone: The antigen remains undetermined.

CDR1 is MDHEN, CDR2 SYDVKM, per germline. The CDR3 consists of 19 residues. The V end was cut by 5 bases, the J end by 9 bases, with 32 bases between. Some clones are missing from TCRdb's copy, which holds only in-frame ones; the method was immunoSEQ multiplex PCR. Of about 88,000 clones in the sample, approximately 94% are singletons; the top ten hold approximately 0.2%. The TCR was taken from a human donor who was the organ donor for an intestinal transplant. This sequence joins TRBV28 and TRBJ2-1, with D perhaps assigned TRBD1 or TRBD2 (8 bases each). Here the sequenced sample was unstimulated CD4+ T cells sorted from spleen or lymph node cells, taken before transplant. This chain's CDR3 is CASSPIDRGVLRGAIEQFF. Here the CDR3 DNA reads TGTGCCAGCAGTCCTATAGACAGGGGAGTTCTGCGGGGGGCGATTGAGCAGTTCTTC.